This TCR beta chain emerged from a study of beta chain features in type 1 diabetes. CDR1 and CDR2 from the germline V gene are SGHNT and YYREEE (reference sequence). Trimming at V came to 4 bases and at J to 5 bases, leaving 5 bases not matched to a gene. This CDR3 region has 14 residues. Expressed TCRB transcripts got sequenced, as all isolated RNA was reverse transcribed. Sequencing was performed with immunoSEQ multiplex PCR; in TCRdb, only in-frame clones are kept and a portion is missing. Here the sample spans about 360,000 clones, roughly 12% being singletons. This rearrangement joins TRBV5-4 to TRBJ2-5; TRBD1 agrees at 10 bases. Sequencing used naive CD4+ T cells from blood. The sequence derives from a man between 18 and 35 years old in good health. CDR3 in DNA: TGTGCCAGCAGCCAAGACAGGGGGCCGGAGACCCAGTACTTC. Protein: CASSQDRGPETQYF.